This TCR beta chain appears in the sequencing data of a study of blood T cell repertoires in COVID-19. Study information: Cohort 3 donors counted as recovered after two negative PCRs, clearance, or resolved symptoms. The origin of the acute and convalescent COVID-19 samples was the United States, Italy and Spain. Sources were T cells, B-cell-depleted T cells, or PBMCs; the material itself was cDNA or gDNA.

The table came from immunoSEQ multiplex PCR; TCRdb's copy has only in-frame clones and leaves some out. The sample lists 250,000 to 300,000 clones, approximately 90% occurring once. Germline values: CDR1 LGHNT, CDR2 FRNRAP. The CDR3 is 16 residues long. The V gene end was trimmed by 1 base and the J gene end by 6 bases; junction bases not matched to a gene: 6. Cohort allocation depended upon clinical history that participants reported. The receptor's source is a woman aged 55-69 years in a cohort exposed to, infected with or recovered from COVID-19 (not recorded which). V gene TRBV12-5 combines with J gene TRBJ1-2; TRBD1 agrees at 12 bases. Input material: PBMCs or T cells enriched from blood (not recorded which). CDR3 in amino acids: CASGLGRDRGRNGYTF. Here the CDR3 DNA reads TGTGCTAGTGGTTTGGGCCGGGACAGGGGGCGGAATGGCTACACCTTC.